One T cell receptor (beta chain) is described in this entry. This specimen belongs to a study of OX40 agonist ivuxolimab in advanced cancers. Clones were read by immunoSEQ multiplex PCR, and TCRdb kept only the in-frame ones, dropping some. The sample contains 35,000 to 45,000 clones, around 87% of which appear only once. V shed 1 base, J shed 5 bases, and the junction held 9 bases outside the gene matches. CDR1 is SGHRS, CDR2 YFSETQ, per germline. The length of the CDR3 is 15 residues. The receptor was isolated from an adult with an advanced solid tumor such as melanoma, head and neck, liver or kidney cancer. The chain is built from TRBV5-1 and TRBJ2-7; 7 bases are shared with TRBD2. The specimen was CD4+ or CD8+ T cells sorted from blood, collected in a trial of the OX40 agonist ivuxolimab. The CDR3 here is CASSLQGGGFDEQYF. For the CDR3, the DNA is TGCGCCAGCAGCTTGCAGGGCGGGGGTTTTGACGAGCAGTACTTC.